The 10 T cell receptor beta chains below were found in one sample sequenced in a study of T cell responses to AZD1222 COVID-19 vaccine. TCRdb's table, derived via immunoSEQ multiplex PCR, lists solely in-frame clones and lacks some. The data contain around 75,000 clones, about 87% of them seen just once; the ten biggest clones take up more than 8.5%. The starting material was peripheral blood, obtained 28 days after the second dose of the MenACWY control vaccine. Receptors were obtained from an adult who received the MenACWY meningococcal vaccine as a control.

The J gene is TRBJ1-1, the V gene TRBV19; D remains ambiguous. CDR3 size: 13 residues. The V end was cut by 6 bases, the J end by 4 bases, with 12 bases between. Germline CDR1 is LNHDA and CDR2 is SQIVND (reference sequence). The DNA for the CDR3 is TGTGCCAGTAGCGCAAAAGGGAGCACTGAAGCTTTCTTT. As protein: CASSAKGSTEAFF.

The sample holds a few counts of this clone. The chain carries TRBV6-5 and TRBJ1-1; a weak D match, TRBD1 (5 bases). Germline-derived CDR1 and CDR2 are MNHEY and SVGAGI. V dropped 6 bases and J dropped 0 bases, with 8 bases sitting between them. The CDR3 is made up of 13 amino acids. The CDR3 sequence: CASRQGMNTEAFF. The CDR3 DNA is TGTGCCAGCAGGCAGGGCATGAACACTGAAGCTTTCTTT.

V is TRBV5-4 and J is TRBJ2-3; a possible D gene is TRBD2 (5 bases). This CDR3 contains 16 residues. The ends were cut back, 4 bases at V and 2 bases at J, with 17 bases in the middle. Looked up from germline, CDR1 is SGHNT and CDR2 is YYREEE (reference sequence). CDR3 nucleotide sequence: TGTGCCAGCAGCGGAGGTGGATTCAGAAACACAGATACGCAGTATTTT. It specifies CASSGGGFRNTDTQYF. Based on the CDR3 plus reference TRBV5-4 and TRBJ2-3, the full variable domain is ETGVTQSPTHLIKTRGQQVTLRCSSQSGHNTVSWYQQALGQGPQFIFQYYREEENGRGNFPPRFSGLQFPNYSSELNVNALELDDSALYLCASSGGGFRNTDTQYFGPGTRLTVL.

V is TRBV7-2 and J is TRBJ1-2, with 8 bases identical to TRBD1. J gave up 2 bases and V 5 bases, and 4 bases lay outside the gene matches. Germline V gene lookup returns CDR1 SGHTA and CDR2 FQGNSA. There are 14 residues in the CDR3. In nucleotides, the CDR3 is TGTGCCAGCAGCCCCACAGGGGGAAACTATGGCTACACCTTC. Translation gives CASSPTGGNYGYTF.

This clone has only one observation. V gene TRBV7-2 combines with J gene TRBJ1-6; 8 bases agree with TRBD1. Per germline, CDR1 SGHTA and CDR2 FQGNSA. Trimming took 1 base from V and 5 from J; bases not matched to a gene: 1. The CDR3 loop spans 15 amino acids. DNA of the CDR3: TGTGCCAGCAGCTTAGGACAGGGGAATAATTCACCCCTCCACTTT. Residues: CASSLGQGNNSPLHF.

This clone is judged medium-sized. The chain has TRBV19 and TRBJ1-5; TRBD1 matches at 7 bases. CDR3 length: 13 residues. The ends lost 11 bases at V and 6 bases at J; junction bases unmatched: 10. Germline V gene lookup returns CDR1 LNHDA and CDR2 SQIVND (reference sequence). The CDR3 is CALSQGEGQPQHF. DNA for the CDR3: TGTGCCTTAAGCCAGGGGGAAGGTCAGCCCCAGCATTTT.

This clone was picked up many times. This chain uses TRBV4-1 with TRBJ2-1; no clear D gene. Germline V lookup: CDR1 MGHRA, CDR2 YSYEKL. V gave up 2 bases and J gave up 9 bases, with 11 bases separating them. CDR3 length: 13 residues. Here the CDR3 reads CASSQYVNSEQFF. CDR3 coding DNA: TGCGCCAGCAGCCAATATGTTAACTCTGAGCAGTTCTTC.

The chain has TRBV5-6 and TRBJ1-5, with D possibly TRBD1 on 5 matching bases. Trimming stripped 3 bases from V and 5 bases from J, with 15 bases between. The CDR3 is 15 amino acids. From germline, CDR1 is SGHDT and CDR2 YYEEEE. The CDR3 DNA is TGTGCCAGCAGCTCCCGGGACTCCCGACATCAGCCCCAGCATTTT. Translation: CASSSRDSRHQPQHF.

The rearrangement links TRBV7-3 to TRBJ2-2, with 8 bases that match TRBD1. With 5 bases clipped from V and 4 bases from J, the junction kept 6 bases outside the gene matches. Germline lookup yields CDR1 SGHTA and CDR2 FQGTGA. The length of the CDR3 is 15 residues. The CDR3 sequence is CASSPGTGGTGELFF. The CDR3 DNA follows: TGTGCCAGCAGCCCCGGAACAGGGGGCACCGGGGAGCTGTTTTTT. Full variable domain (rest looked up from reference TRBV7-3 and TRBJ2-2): GAGVSQTPSNKVTEKGKYVELRCDPISGHTALYWYRQSLGQGPEFLIYFQGTGAADDSGLPNDRFFAVRPEGSVSTLKIQRTERGDSAVYLCASSPGTGGTGELFFGEGSRLTVL.

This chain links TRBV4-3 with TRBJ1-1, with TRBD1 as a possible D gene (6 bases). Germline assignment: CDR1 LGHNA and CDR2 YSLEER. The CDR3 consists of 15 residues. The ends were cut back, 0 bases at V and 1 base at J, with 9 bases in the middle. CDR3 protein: CASSQDTGPNTEAFF. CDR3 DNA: TGCGCCAGCAGCCAAGACACAGGGCCGAACACTGAAGCTTTCTTT.